This section outlines one T cell receptor beta chain sequence together with its context. No cognate antigen has been identified for it. Base qualities were left out, and no much larger clone turns up one base away. The entire isolated RNA was reverse transcribed using the High Capacity cDNA Reverse Transcription Kit, and thus expressed TCRB transcripts were sequenced. Naive, central memory and regulatory T cell samples underwent deep immunoSEQ sequencing, averaging around 4 million total reads per sample. Sorted cells were lysed in RLT buffer and RNA was extracted with DNase-treated RNeasy Micro or Mini kits, depending on cell number. Each cell subset was processed separately to prevent cross-contamination, with patient and healthy donor samples processed together. The immunoSEQ multiplex PCR was used to amplify TCRB sequences from cDNA, yielding 87-bp fragments that span the CDR3 region. The amplicons were sequenced using the Illumina HiSeq platform. In the original analysis: PCR bias was computationally corrected using synthetic template baselines, reads within Hamming distance 2 were collapsed, and singletons that could not be merged were discarded. Reads were aligned against IMGT to assign V, D and J genes, CDR3 length and insertions or deletions at six rearrangement sites. Clonotype counts were normalized to sorted cell number within each subset before computing true diversity and Gini coefficients with the tcR R package. The overlap coefficient, calculated on TCRB nucleotide sequences, was used to quantify repertoire sharing. Out-of-frame TCRB sequences from naive cells were analyzed to stand in for the pre-selection repertoire. In TCRdb, the immuneACCESS table is reduced to in-frame sequences with V and J assigned. These tables do not hold every clone; where another copy was compared, an unresolved V gene accounts for under half, and the others remain unexplained. V, J and clone size are taken as reported in that table, and D and trimming were inferred from the DNA itself. The sample table holds approximately 170,000 clones, of which 63% were seen once. Clones ranked in the top ten supply about 0.089% of the sample.

These data come from a study of beta chain features in type 1 diabetes (dated by TCRdb to 2016 to 2019). Broadly, across the study: Patients and healthy donors did not differ in mean age, gender distribution, total cell number or subset yield. Across all samples, some 99 million sorted cells were examined, and cell number per subset correlated strongly with RNA yield. In the study, recently diagnosed type 1 diabetes patients and matched healthy donors were compared on the TCRB repertoires of their sorted circulating CD4+ T cell subsets. Whereas all 28 donors provided naive and central memory subsets, regulatory and stem cell-like memory subsets were isolated from just 8 patients and roughly 8 healthy donors. General findings and caveats noted by the study authors: A moderate but significant shortening of TCRB CDR3 length was observed in type 1 diabetes patients in all four CD4+ subsets. Sequencing cDNA rather than genomic DNA could over-represent highly expressing activated cells, although activation and CD3 levels did not differ between groups. At VDJ recombination sites, patients with type 1 diabetes made fewer insertions and deleted more nucleotides, a pattern implying thymic rearrangement abnormalities. The naive, central memory and regulatory TCRB repertoires appeared to resemble one another more closely among patients than among healthy donors. Because small numbers of individuals were included in the HLA sub-analyses, any influence of HLA type on TCRB rearrangement was left unresolved. PCR may preferentially amplify shorter templates, but because patient and control samples were amplified and corrected together, any resulting skew would affect both groups equally.

Each donor gave one peripheral blood draw, averaging about 100 mL, which was collected into heparinised tubes. A BD FACSAria II was used to sort naive, central memory, regulatory and stem cell-like memory CD4+ T cells with a panel that included CD45RO, CCR7, CD25, CD127, CD95 and CD27. Purity was above 98% for every sorted population. Right away, PBMCs were isolated by Lymphoprep density gradient centrifugation and were stained directly, with no culture step. To minimize batch effects, samples were stained and sorted in pairs, one healthy donor with one patient per experiment. The sequence was obtained from a man aged 25 to 40 with type 1 diabetes. The sample consisted of naive CD4+ T cells from blood. Interpreted using the paper, the cell subset or site label stands for: true naive CD4+ T cells.

The CDR3 protein sequence reads: CSVAWTSGVQETQYF. At the DNA level, the sequence is TGCAGCGTTGCCTGGACTAGCGGGGTACAAGAGACCCAGTACTTC. This chain joins TRBV29-1 to TRBJ2-5, and 12 junctional nucleotides match TRBD2. CDR1 and CDR2 (SQVTM, ANQGSEA) derive from the germline V gene. V and J are trimmed by 4 bases and 2 bases, and the gene matches miss 5 bases of the junction. The CDR3, cysteine through phenylalanine, is 15 amino acids long. This entry keeps only the CDR3 DNA: 45 bases, framed from base 1. The variable domain in full, with residues beyond the CDR3 obtained from the reference TRBV29-1 and TRBJ2-5 genes, is SAVISQKPSRDICQRGTSLTIQCQVDSQVTMMFWYRQQPGQSLTLIATANQGSEATYESGFVIDKFPISRPNLTFSTLTVSNMSPEDSSIYLCSVAWTSGVQETQYFGPGTRLLVL.